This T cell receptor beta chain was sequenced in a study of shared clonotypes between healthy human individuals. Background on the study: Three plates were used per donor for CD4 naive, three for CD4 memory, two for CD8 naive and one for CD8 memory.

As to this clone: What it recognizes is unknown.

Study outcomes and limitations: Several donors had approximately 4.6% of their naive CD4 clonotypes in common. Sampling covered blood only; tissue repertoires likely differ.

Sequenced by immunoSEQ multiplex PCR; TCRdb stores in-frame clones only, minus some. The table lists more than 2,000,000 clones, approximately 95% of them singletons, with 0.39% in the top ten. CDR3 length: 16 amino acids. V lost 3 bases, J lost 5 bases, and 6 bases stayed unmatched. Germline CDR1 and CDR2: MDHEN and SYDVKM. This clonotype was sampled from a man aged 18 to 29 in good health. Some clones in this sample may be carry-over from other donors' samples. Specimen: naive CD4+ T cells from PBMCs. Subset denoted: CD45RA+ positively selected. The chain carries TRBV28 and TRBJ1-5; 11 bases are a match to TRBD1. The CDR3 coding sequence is TGTGCCAGCAGTTTCGGACAGGGGGCCGGGTATCAGCCCCAGCATTTT. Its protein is CASSFGQGAGYQPQHF.